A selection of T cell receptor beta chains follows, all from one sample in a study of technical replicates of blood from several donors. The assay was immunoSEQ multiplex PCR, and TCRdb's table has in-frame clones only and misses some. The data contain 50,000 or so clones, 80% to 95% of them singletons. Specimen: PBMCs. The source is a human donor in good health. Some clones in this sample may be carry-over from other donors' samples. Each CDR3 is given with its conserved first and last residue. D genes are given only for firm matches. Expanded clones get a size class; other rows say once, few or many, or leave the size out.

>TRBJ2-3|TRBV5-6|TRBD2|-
TGTGCCAGCAGCTCCGACGGGAGGTGGAATACGCAGTATTTT
CASSSDGRWNTQYF
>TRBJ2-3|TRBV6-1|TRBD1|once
TGTGCCAGCAGTTTGGACAGGGGGACAGATACGCAGTATTTT
CASSLDRGTDTQYF
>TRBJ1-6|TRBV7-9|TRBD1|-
TGTGCCAGCAGCCGCGGACAGGAAAATAATTCACCCCTCCACTTT
CASSRGQENNSPLHF
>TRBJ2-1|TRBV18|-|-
TGTGCCAGCTCAAAAACCCCCGGAGGGTCTTACAATGAGCAGTTCTTC
CASSKTPGGSYNEQFF
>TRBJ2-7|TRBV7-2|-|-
TGTGCCAGCAGCTTACTCCCTAGCCCGAACGAGCAGTACTTC
CASSLLPSPNEQYF
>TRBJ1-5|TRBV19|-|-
TGTGCCAGTAGCGACAGCCAGCAGCCCCAGCATTTT
CASSDSQQPQHF
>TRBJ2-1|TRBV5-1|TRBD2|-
TGCGCCAGCAGCTTGCGCAGGGAGGGTGCAATCGAGCAGTTCTTC
CASSLRREGAIEQFF
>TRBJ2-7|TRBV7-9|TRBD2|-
TGTGCCAGCAGCTCACTAGCGGGTATATCCGAGCAGTACTTC
CASSSLAGISEQYF
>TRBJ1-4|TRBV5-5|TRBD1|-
TGTGCCAGCAACCCCGGGACAGGGGCTGAAAAACTGTTTTTT
CASNPGTGAEKLFF
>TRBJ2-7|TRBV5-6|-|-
TGTGCCAGCAGCTTGTCAGGGGCCGAGCAGTACTTC
CASSLSGAEQYF
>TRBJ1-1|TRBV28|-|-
TGTGCCAGCAGTAAACAGGGATTGGGCACTGAAGCTTTCTTT
CASSKQGLGTEAFF
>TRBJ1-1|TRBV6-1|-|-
TGTGCCAGCAGGGACGGGGGGGCTGCAGCTGAAGCTTTCTTT
CASRDGGAAAEAFF
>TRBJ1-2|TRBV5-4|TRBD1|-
TGTGCCAGCAGCCCGCAGACAGGGCCCTCTAACTATGGCTACACCTTC
CASSPQTGPSNYGYTF
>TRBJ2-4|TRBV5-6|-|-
TGTGCCAGCAGCTTGGGGTTCTACAGGGCAGTCGTCGCCAAAAACATTCAGTACTTC
CASSLGFYRAVVAKNIQYF
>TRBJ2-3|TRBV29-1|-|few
TGCAGCGTTGCCACCCGGGTTTCGGATACGCAGTATTTT
CSVATRVSDTQYF
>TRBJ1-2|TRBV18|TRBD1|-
TGTGCCAGCTCACCCCAGGGGGGTGCCTATGGCTACACCTTC
CASSPQGGAYGYTF
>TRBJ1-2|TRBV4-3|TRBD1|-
TGCGCCAGCAGCCAAGAATTCTCCGACAGGGGGGGCGGCTACACCTTC
CASSQEFSDRGGGYTF
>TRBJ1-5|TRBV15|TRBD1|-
TGTGCCACCAGCAGAGGACAGGGGGCCAATCAGCCCCAGCATTTT
CATSRGQGANQPQHF
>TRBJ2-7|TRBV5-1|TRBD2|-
TGCGCCAGCAGCCCAGACCTTAGCGGGGGCGCGAACTACGAGCAGTACTTC
CASSPDLSGGANYEQYF
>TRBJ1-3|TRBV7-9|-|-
TGTGCCAGCAGCTCTCGAGAGGTTCTCCGGAACACCATATATTTT
CASSSREVLRNTIYF
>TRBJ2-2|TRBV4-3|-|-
TGCGCCAGCAGCCAAGTTCCGCAGGGAGGCACCGGGGAGCTGTTTTTT
CASSQVPQGGTGELFF
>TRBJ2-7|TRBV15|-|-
TGTGCCACCAGCAGAGCTGTGTCCTACGAGCAGTACTTC
CATSRAVSYEQYF
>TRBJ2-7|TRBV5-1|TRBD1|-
TGCGCCAGCAGAAGGGACAGGGCCTCCGAGCAGTACTTC
CASRRDRASEQYF
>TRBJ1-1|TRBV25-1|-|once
TGTGCCAGCAGTGAATCCCTGGCGGGGGCGTCGAACACTGAAGCTTTCTTT
CASSESLAGASNTEAFF
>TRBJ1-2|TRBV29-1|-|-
TGCAGCGTTGTAGGGTCTATGGGTGGGAGTGGCTACACCTTC
CSVVGSMGGSGYTF
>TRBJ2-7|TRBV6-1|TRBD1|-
TGTGCCAGCACCCGCGAGGGACAGGGGTACTACGAGCAGTACTTC
CASTREGQGYYEQYF
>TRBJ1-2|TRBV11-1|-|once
TGTGCCAGCAGCCCCCGACTGATGTCTAACTATGGCTACACCTTC
CASSPRLMSNYGYTF
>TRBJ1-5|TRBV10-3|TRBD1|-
TGTGCCATCAGTGAGGCCACAGGGGATCGGCAGCCCCAGCATTTT
CAISEATGDRQPQHF
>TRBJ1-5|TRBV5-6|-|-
TGTGCCAGCAGCTTGTTAGCCAGGGCAAATCAGCCCCAGCATTTT
CASSLLARANQPQHF
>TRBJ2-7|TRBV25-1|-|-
TGTGCCAGCAGCCAGGCGGCGGGCTACGAGCAGTACTTC
CASSQAAGYEQYF
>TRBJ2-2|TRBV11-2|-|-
TGTGCCAGCAGCTCTTATGCGAGAGAGCTGTTTTTT
CASSSYARELFF
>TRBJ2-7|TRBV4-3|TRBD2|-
TGCGCCAGCAGCCAAGATCCTAGCGGGGGGTACGAGCAGTACTTC
CASSQDPSGGYEQYF
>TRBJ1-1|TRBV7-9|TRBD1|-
TGTGCCAGCAGCTCCGGACAGGGGAACACTGAAGCTTTCTTT
CASSSGQGNTEAFF
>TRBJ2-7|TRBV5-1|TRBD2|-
TGCGCCAGCAGTTCGGGGGGGAGCTCCTACGAGCAGTACTTC
CASSSGGSSYEQYF